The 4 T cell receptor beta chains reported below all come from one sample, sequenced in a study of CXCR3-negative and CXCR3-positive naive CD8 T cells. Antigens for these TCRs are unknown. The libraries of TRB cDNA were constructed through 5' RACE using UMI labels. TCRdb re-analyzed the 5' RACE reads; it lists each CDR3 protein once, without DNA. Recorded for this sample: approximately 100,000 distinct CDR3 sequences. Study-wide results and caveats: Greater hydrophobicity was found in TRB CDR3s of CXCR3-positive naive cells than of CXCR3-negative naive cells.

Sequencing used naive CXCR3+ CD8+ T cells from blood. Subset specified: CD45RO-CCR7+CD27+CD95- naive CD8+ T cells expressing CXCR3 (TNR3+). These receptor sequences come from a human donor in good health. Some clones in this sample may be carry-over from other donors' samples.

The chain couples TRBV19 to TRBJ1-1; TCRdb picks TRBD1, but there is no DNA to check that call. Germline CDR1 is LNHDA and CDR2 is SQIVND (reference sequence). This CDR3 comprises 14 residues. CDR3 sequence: CASSIQVAPTEAFF.

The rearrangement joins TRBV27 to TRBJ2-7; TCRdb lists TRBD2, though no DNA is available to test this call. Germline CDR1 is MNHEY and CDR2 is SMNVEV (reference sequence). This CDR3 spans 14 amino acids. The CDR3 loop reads CASRTSGLDYEQYF.

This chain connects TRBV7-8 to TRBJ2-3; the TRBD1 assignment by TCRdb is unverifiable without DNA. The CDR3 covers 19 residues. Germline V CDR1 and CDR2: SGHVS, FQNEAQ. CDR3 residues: CASRPRLGTDSSSTDTQYF. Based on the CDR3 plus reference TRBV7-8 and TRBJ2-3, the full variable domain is GAGVSQSPRYKVAKRGQDVALRCDPISGHVSLFWYQQALGQGPEFLTYFQNEAQLDKSGLPSDRFFAERPEGSVSTLKIQRTQQEDSAVYLCASRPRLGTDSSSTDTQYFGPGTRLTVL.

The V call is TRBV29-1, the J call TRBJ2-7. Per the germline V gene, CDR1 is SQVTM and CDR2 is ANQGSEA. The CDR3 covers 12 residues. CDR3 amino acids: CSVEGSDYEQYF.